This T cell receptor beta chain was identified during a study of blood T cell repertoires in COVID-19. Germline loops: CDR1 LNHNV, CDR2 YYDKDF (reference sequence). V was pared by 9 bases and J by 5 bases, with 16 bases of the junction left unmatched. The CDR3 is made up of 18 amino acids. Using immunoSEQ multiplex PCR, the repertoire was profiled, and TCRdb retains in-frame clones only, with some absent. Here the sample spans about 670,000 clones, 90% being singletons. The chain links TRBV15 to TRBJ2-1; 13 bases are a match to TRBD2. The sequence came from a woman younger than 30 with acute or convalescent COVID-19. The sample comprised peripheral blood. The CDR3 sequence is CATRKRPPGLAGNNEQFF. In DNA, the CDR3 is TGTGCCACTCGCAAACGTCCCCCGGGACTAGCGGGGAACAATGAGCAGTTCTTC.